Listed here are 29 T cell receptor beta chains from one sample, sequenced in a study of vaccination effects on CD4 cells after COVID-19. No antigens are known for them. Antigen-specific CD4+ T cells were first expanded with viral peptide pools by the ViraFEST assay and only then sequenced. Subsequent to less than eleven days of culture, CD4+ T cells were isolated. Participants completed two doses of the BNT162b2 or mRNA-1273 vaccine. The assay was immunoSEQ multiplex PCR, and TCRdb's table has in-frame clones only and misses some. The repertoire consists of fewer than 90,000 clones, with 60% to 80% occurring once and the leading ten covering about 1%. Specimen: CD4+ T cells from PBMCs cultured with HCoV-OC43 spike peptides, collected after COVID-19 vaccination. Described subset: HCoV-OC43 spike overlapping peptide pool stimulation. The receptors were sampled from a human donor who received a COVID-19 vaccine.

This clone was detected only once. The chain employs TRBV28 and TRBJ2-7; a weak D match, TRBD2 (7 bases). The CDR3 extends over 14 amino acids. Trimming shortened V by 4 bases and J by 5 bases, and 15 bases separated the two germline ends. From germline, CDR1 is MDHEN and CDR2 SYDVKM. The CDR3 nucleotides are TGTGCCAGCAGTTCGGGGGGCGCTCTCAACGAGCAGTACGTC. It codes for CASSSGGALNEQYV.

The V call is TRBV10-2, the J call TRBJ1-1, with a tentative D call TRBD1 (6 bases). This CDR3 spans 14 amino acids. Trimming removed 7 bases at V and 5 bases at J, with 17 bases between. Germline V CDR1 and CDR2: WSHSY, SAAADI. The CDR3 bases are TGCGCCAGCAACACTTTAGGGGGGAGTACTGAAGCTTTCTTT. Its protein product is CASNTLGGSTEAFF.

The rearrangement joins TRBV27 to TRBJ2-3; possibly TRBD1 for D (5 bases). The CDR3 totals 16 residues. Trimming stripped 3 bases from V and 4 bases from J, with 17 bases between. Germline V CDR1 and CDR2: MNHEY, SMNVEV (reference sequence). In DNA, the CDR3 is TGTGCCAGCAGTTTCGACCCAGGGCGAGCATCAGATACGCAGTATTTT. It codes for CASSFDPGRASDTQYF.

The chain recombines TRBV9 with TRBJ2-2, with D unresolved. V lost 4 bases and J lost 3, with 10 bases in between. There are 14 residues in the CDR3. Germline lookup yields CDR1 SGDLS and CDR2 YYNGEE. CDR3 DNA: TGTGCCAGCAGCTCCCCTTTGCACACCGGGGAGCTGTTTTTT. Protein product: CASSSPLHTGELFF.

The V gene is TRBV18, the J gene TRBJ2-5; 8 bases line up with TRBD2. After removal of 6 bases from V and 1 base from J, the junction contained 10 bases not matched to a gene. Per germline, CDR1 KGHSH and CDR2 LQKENI. The CDR3 runs 16 residues. The CDR3 loop is CASSTFSGATQETQYF. CDR3 coding DNA: TGTGCCAGCTCGACCTTTAGCGGGGCCACCCAAGAGACCCAGTACTTC.

This clone came up once. The chain joins TRBV10-2 to TRBJ2-5; D unresolved. CDR1 and CDR2 from the germline V gene are WSHSY and SAAADI. CDR3 length equals 12 residues. The V end lost 6 bases, the J end lost 1 base, and 6 bases lay between the germline ends. The DNA for the CDR3 is TGCGCCAGCAGGAGGCCCCAAGAGACCCAGTACTTC. Translating gives CASRRPQETQYF.

Only a few counts were recorded for this clone. This rearrangement joins TRBV29-1 to TRBJ1-6; D is unclear. In germline, CDR1 is SQVTM, CDR2 ANQGSEA. The V end lost 4 bases, the J end lost 6 bases, and 10 bases lay between the germline ends. CDR3 length: 13 residues. CDR3 sequence reads: CSVGTSRNSPLHF. DNA of the CDR3: TGCAGCGTTGGTACGTCCCGTAATTCACCCCTCCACTTT.

V gene TRBV18 combines with J gene TRBJ2-2, with 10 positions matching TRBD1. After removal of 1 base from V and 0 bases from J, the junction contained 2 bases not matched to a gene. The CDR3 totals 17 residues. Germline V gene sequence: CDR1 KGHSH, CDR2 LQKENI. CDR3 residues: CASSPLGQGTNTGELFF. The CDR3 coding sequence is TGTGCCAGCTCACCACTGGGACAGGGGACGAACACCGGGGAGCTGTTTTTT.

V gene TRBV30 combines with J gene TRBJ1-4, with D perhaps TRBD1 (5 bases). V lost 0 bases and J lost 7, with 15 bases in between. This CDR3 is 15 amino acids long. Germline V gene lookup returns CDR1 GTSNPN and CDR2 SVGIG (reference sequence). The CDR3 nucleotides read TGTGCCTGGAGTGTACAGCAGGGTTGGGGTGAAAAACTGTTTTTT. It encodes CAWSVQQGWGEKLFF.

This chain links TRBV10-1 with TRBJ2-3, with TRBD1 identical over 7 bases. The length of the CDR3 is 16 residues. The J segment lost 0 bases and the V segment lost 6 bases, leaving 9 bases of the junction unmatched. Per the germline V gene, CDR1 is WNHNN and CDR2 is SYGVQD (reference sequence). The CDR3 nucleotides read TGCGCCAGCAGCCGAAGTGGGACAGCTAGCACAGATACGCAGTATTTT. Its protein is CASSRSGTASTDTQYF.

This chain uses TRBV5-1 with TRBJ2-7; tentatively, D is TRBD1 or TRBD2 (5 bases each). Germline V gene lookup returns CDR1 SGHRS and CDR2 YFSETQ. V lost 0 bases and J 0 bases, leaving 10 bases between the germline ends. The CDR3 length is 15 residues. CDR3 protein: CASSLAWGTSYEQYV. CDR3 DNA sequence: TGCGCCAGCAGCTTGGCTTGGGGGACCTCCTACGAGCAGTACGTC.

In its sample, this clone was seen a few times. V and J are TRBV18 and TRBJ1-2; TRBD1 might be the D (5 bases). The CDR3 is 15 residues long. Deletions cut 2 bases from V and 0 bases from J, with 10 bases between. CDR1 is KGHSH and CDR2 is LQKENI in the germline V gene. The CDR3 sequence is CASSPGGEANYGYTF. The CDR3 nucleotides read TGTGCCAGCTCACCAGGGGGGGAAGCTAACTATGGCTACACCTTC.

J is TRBJ2-2 and V is TRBV5-1, with 7 bases identical to TRBD1. This CDR3 is 14 amino acids long. J lost 8 bases, V lost 2 bases, and 6 bases had no gene match. Germline-derived CDR1 and CDR2 are SGHRS and YFSETQ. Here the CDR3 DNA reads TGCGCCAGCAGCTTTACAGGGGCTAGTGGGGAGCTGTTTTTT. Protein sequence: CASSFTGASGELFF. Together with reference TRBV5-1 and TRBJ2-2, the CDR3 gives the full variable domain: KAGVTQTPRYLIKTRGQQVTLSCSPISGHRSVSWYQQTPGQGLQFLFEYFSETQRNKGNFPGRFSGRQFSNSRSEMNVSTLELGDSALYLCASSFTGASGELFFGEGSRLTVL.

The chain recombines TRBV10-2 with TRBJ1-3; tentatively, D is TRBD1 (5 bases). V lost 6 bases, J lost 8 bases, and 14 bases lay in between. This CDR3 has 13 residues. Germline V lookup: CDR1 WSHSY, CDR2 SAAADI. The CDR3 is CASSIQGEDTIYF. The DNA of the CDR3 is TGCGCCAGCAGCATTCAGGGTGAGGACACCATATATTTT.

The chain links TRBV24-1 to TRBJ1-2, with D hard to call. The germline V and J ends were trimmed by 7 bases and 8 bases, with 13 bases remaining between them. Germline V gene sequence: CDR1 KGHDR, CDR2 SFDVKD. The length of the CDR3 is 12 residues. The CDR3: CATSDTFEGYTF. CDR3 nucleotides: TGTGCCACCAGCGATACATTTGAGGGCTACACCTTC.

The chain combines TRBV6-1 with TRBJ2-5; a possible D gene is TRBD2 (5 bases). Trimming cost V 1 base and J 7 bases, with 13 bases left between them. CDR1 and CDR2 from the germline V gene are MNHNS and SASEGT. The CDR3 sequence is 14 residues long. The chain's CDR3 is CASSEVGSGRTQYF. CDR3 bases: TGTGCCAGCAGTGAAGTGGGGTCGGGAAGGACCCAGTACTTC.

This clone appeared once. The chain links TRBV7-2 to TRBJ2-2; D is ambiguous. Trimming left V 1 base short and J 1 base short, with 13 bases between. CDR1 SGHTA and CDR2 FQGNSA come from the germline V gene. The length of the CDR3 is 17 residues. The CDR3 protein is CASSLVEAGRNTGELFF. In DNA form, the CDR3 reads TGTGCCAGCAGCTTAGTAGAAGCAGGACGGAACACCGGGGAGCTGTTTTTT.

The rearrangement links TRBV18 to TRBJ1-2; D unclear. This CDR3 contains 13 residues. Trimming left V 4 bases short and J 4 bases short, with 10 bases between. Germline V lookup: CDR1 KGHSH, CDR2 LQKENI. As DNA, the CDR3 is TGTGCCAGCTCACAGCAGGAACTCTATGGCTACACCTTC. It specifies CASSQQELYGYTF.

This clone was counted a few times. At the DNA level, this CDR3 is encoded by other sequences in the same sample as well. V is TRBV19 and J is TRBJ1-5, with D possibly being TRBD1 (5 bases). The CDR3 is 12 amino acids. Germline V gene lookup returns CDR1 LNHDA and CDR2 SQIVND (reference sequence). Trimming shortened V by 9 bases and J by 1 base, and 7 bases separated the two germline ends. The DNA for the CDR3 is TGTGCCAGCCGGGACAGCAATCAGCCCCAGCATTTT. Its protein product is CASRDSNQPQHF.

On this clone: Other DNA sequences in the same sample also yield this CDR3. V gene TRBV5-1 combines with J gene TRBJ1-2; D is undetermined. Per germline, CDR1 SGHRS and CDR2 YFSETQ. This CDR3 spans 13 amino acids. Trimming removed 0 bases from V and 0 bases from J, with 3 bases in between. CDR3 sequence reads: CASSLDPNYGYTF. The CDR3 DNA follows: TGCGCCAGCAGCTTGGACCCTAACTATGGCTACACCTTC.

This clone occurred once. This chain links TRBV19 with TRBJ2-1; 11 bases agree with TRBD2. V trimming: 7 bases; J trimming: 5 bases; junction bases outside the gene matches: 13. This CDR3 has 17 residues. Germline values: CDR1 LNHDA, CDR2 SQIVND (reference sequence). In nucleotides, the CDR3 is TGTGCCAGTACCGCCCCTGGGGGACTAGCGGAAGACAATGAGCAGTTCTTC. This translates into CASTAPGGLAEDNEQFF. Full variable domain (rest looked up from reference TRBV19 and TRBJ2-1): DGGITQSPKYLFRKEGQNVTLSCEQNLNHDAMYWYRQDPGQGLRLIYYSQIVNDFQKGDIAEGYSVSREKKESFPLTVTSAQKNPTAFYLCASTAPGGLAEDNEQFFGPGTRLTVL.

The rearrangement joins TRBV2 to TRBJ1-6, with D possibly being TRBD1 (6 bases). This CDR3 comprises 14 residues. Trimming stripped 6 bases from V and 7 bases from J, with 13 bases between. CDR1 SNHLY and CDR2 FYNNEI come from the germline V gene. CDR3 bases: TGTGCCAGCAGGGACGCGGGGGCGAATTCACCCCTCCACTTT. Translating it yields CASRDAGANSPLHF.

V gene TRBV3-1 (or the pseudogene TRBV3-2) combines with J gene TRBJ1-2, with TRBD1 as a possible D gene (6 bases). The germline gives CDR1 LGHDT, CDR2 YNNKEL (reference sequence). Trimming removed 1 base from V and 8 bases from J, with 11 bases in between. This CDR3 comprises 13 residues. The chain's CDR3 is CASSQGQGYGYTF. DNA of the CDR3: TGTGCCAGCAGCCAAGGGCAGGGGTACGGCTACACCTTC.

The gene calls are TRBV5-1 and TRBJ2-5; 9 bases map to TRBD1. Germline V lookup: CDR1 SGHRS, CDR2 YFSETQ. The trim removed 4 bases at V and 5 bases at J, leaving 6 bases unmatched. The CDR3 runs to 14 residues. The CDR3: CASSKGQGIETQYF. The CDR3 DNA follows: TGCGCCAGCAGCAAGGGACAGGGTATTGAGACCCAGTACTTC.

This clone has a handful of counts. The V gene is TRBV10-1, the J gene TRBJ2-7, with D hard to call. V lost 3 bases and J lost 3, with 3 bases in between. Germline CDR1 reads WNHNN; CDR2 reads SYGVQD (reference sequence). CDR3 size: 11 residues. The CDR3 spells CASSDGYEQYV. For the CDR3, the DNA is TGCGCCAGCAGTGACGGCTACGAGCAGTACGTC.

The chain is built from TRBV19 and TRBJ1-5; D gene ambiguous. V lost 7 bases, J lost 0 bases, and 4 bases lay in between. CDR1 is LNHDA and CDR2 is SQIVND in the germline V gene (reference sequence). This CDR3 has 12 amino acids. CDR3 nucleotide sequence: TGTGCCAGTAAAGATAGCAATCAGCCCCAGCATTTT. Translated: CASKDSNQPQHF.

The rearrangement uses TRBV3-1 (or the pseudogene TRBV3-2) and TRBJ1-3; D might be TRBD1 (5 bases). CDR3 size: 14 residues. The V gene lost 1 base and the J gene lost 4 bases, with 8 bases spanning the gap. Germline V lookup: CDR1 LGHDT, CDR2 YNNKEL (reference sequence). CDR3 DNA: TGTGCCAGCAGCCAAGGGGGGAGCGGAAACACCATATATTTT. Translating gives CASSQGGSGNTIYF.

This clone has just a few counts. V usage is TRBV4-2 and J usage is TRBJ1-3; 7 bases line up with TRBD1. This CDR3 spans 17 amino acids. The V gene end was trimmed by 2 bases and the J gene end by 2 bases; junction bases not matched to a gene: 9. Per germline, CDR1 LGHNA and CDR2 YNFKEQ. The CDR3 protein is CASSQRVGRGTGNTIYF. CDR3 bases: TGTGCCAGCAGCCAAAGAGTTGGCAGGGGGACTGGAAACACCATATATTTT.

The chain carries TRBV5-1 and TRBJ2-2; D gene unclear. From germline, CDR1 is SGHRS and CDR2 YFSETQ. Trimming cost V 7 bases and J 1 base, with 11 bases left between them. CDR3 length: 14 amino acids. The DNA for the CDR3 is TGCGCCAGCGGAGAGCTTCTGAACACCGGGGAGCTGTTTTTT. As protein: CASGELLNTGELFF.